The 27 T cell receptor beta chains given below trace back to one sample, sequenced in a study of cytomegalovirus exposure and HLA in healthy donors. Some clones are missing from TCRdb's copy, which holds only in-frame ones; the method was immunoSEQ multiplex PCR. The profile shows approximately 160,000 clones, roughly nine tenths of them singletons. Source material: PBMCs. The receptors were sampled from a woman aged 18-30 years in good health and CMV-seropositive.

The CDR3 is CAWSVRGSGSESDTQYF. As DNA, the CDR3 is TGTGCCTGGAGTGTACGCGGTAGCGGGAGTGAGTCAGATACGCAGTATTTT. This chain connects TRBV30 to TRBJ2-3; 9 nucleotides align to TRBD2. The CDR3 has 17 residues. The germline V gene encodes CDR1 GTSNPN and CDR2 SVGIG (reference sequence). V dropped 0 bases and J dropped 4; count of bases not matched to a gene: 11.

This clone was observed once. Written as DNA, the CDR3 is TGTGCCACCGCTTCCCCCGTGCAGTTAGGAAACACCATATATTTT. Protein product: CATASPVQLGNTIYF. The V call is TRBV10-3, the J call TRBJ1-3; no clear D. Trimming shortened V by 10 bases and J by 4 bases, and 20 bases separated the two germline ends. The germline V gene encodes CDR1 ENHRY and CDR2 SYGVKD. The CDR3 is 15 amino acids.

The J gene is TRBJ2-3, the V gene TRBV30; TRBD2 aligns across 12 bases. Germline CDR1 reads GTSNPN; CDR2 reads SVGIG (reference sequence). V shed 4 bases and J 5 bases; nucleotides not matched to a gene: 7. This CDR3 has 15 amino acids. The CDR3: CAWTTSGRDVDTQYF. CDR3 bases: TGTGCCTGGACGACTAGCGGGAGAGATGTAGATACGCAGTATTTT.

This clone was picked up one time. This chain connects TRBV11-2 to TRBJ2-7, with TRBD1 matching 7 bases. The CDR3 is 14 amino acids. Per the germline V gene, CDR1 is SGHAT and CDR2 is FQNNGV. The trim removed 0 bases at V and 5 bases at J, leaving 4 bases unmatched. DNA of the CDR3: TGTGCCAGCAGCTTAGAAAGGGGGCTCCACGAGCAGTACTTC. Its translation: CASSLERGLHEQYF.

V is TRBV7-2 and J is TRBJ2-7; D may be TRBD1 (5 bases). The germline V and J ends were trimmed by 5 bases and 5 bases, with 19 bases remaining between them. This CDR3 is 15 amino acids long. The germline gives CDR1 SGHTA, CDR2 FQGNSA. The chain's CDR3 is CASSAQGLVPNEQYF. CDR3 nucleotides: TGTGCCAGCAGCGCTCAGGGTCTTGTTCCTAACGAGCAGTACTTC.

V usage is TRBV19 and J usage is TRBJ2-7; possible D gene TRBD2, 6 bases. This CDR3 spans 15 amino acids. Per the germline V gene, CDR1 is LNHDA and CDR2 is SQIVND (reference sequence). The V end was cut by 9 bases, the J end by 5 bases, with 23 bases between. CDR3 protein: CASNGARDSRDEQYF. CDR3 nucleotide sequence: TGTGCCAGCAACGGGGCCCGGGACTCACGCGACGAGCAGTACTTC.

This clone is a singleton in its sample. The rearrangement uses TRBV11-2 and TRBJ2-2, with 12 positions matching TRBD2. The germline V gene has CDR1 SGHAT and CDR2 FQNNGV. The CDR3 sequence is 18 residues long. J gave up 3 bases and V 1 base, and 6 bases lay outside the gene matches. The CDR3 protein is CASSLASGRGIYTGELFF. In DNA, the CDR3 is TGTGCCAGCAGCTTAGCTAGCGGGAGGGGGATATACACCGGGGAGCTGTTTTTT.

The chain couples TRBV6-4 to TRBJ1-1; possible D gene TRBD1, 5 bases. Germline V gene data show CDR1 as MRHNA and CDR2 as SNTAGT. The CDR3 has 13 amino acids. V lost 0 bases to trimming and J lost 12 bases, with 14 bases between them. The CDR3 here is CASSDSEGSGPFF. The CDR3, as DNA: TGTGCCAGCAGTGACTCGGAGGGGTCGGGTCCTTTCTTT.

The chain joins TRBV2 to TRBJ1-2; 7 nucleotides agree with TRBD1. The CDR3 runs to 16 residues. The germline V gene has CDR1 SNHLY and CDR2 FYNNEI. Trimming at V came to 6 bases and at J to 4 bases, leaving 14 bases not matched to a gene. The CDR3 bases are TGTGCCAGCAGCCGATTAGCTGACAGGGATTCCTATGGCTACACCTTC. Translated, it gives CASSRLADRDSYGYTF.

This chain connects TRBV2 to TRBJ2-4, with D maybe TRBD1 (5 bases). The CDR3 covers 12 residues. The V gene's germline CDR1 is SNHLY and CDR2 FYNNEI. V lost 4 bases, J lost 6 bases, and 7 bases lay in between. The CDR3 protein is CASSVDRNIQYF. The CDR3 nucleotides read TGTGCCAGCAGTGTAGACAGAAACATTCAGTACTTC.

The chain links TRBV5-1 to TRBJ2-5, with a weak D call TRBD1 (5 bases). V gave up 0 bases and J gave up 2 bases, with 11 bases separating them. The germline V gene has CDR1 SGHRS and CDR2 YFSETQ. The CDR3 is 15 amino acids. The CDR3, as DNA: TGCGCCAGCAGCTTGGAGAAGACAGTACAAGAGACCCAGTACTTC. This encodes CASSLEKTVQETQYF.

The chain couples TRBV6-5 to TRBJ1-3, with D possibly being TRBD1 (5 bases). The CDR3 is 15 residues long. V was trimmed by 6 bases and J by 0 bases, leaving 12 bases between them. Germline V CDR1 and CDR2: MNHEY, SVGAGI. CDR3 protein: CASRGGYTSGNTIYF. The CDR3 DNA reads as TGTGCCAGCAGGGGGGGATACACCTCTGGAAACACCATATATTTT.

The CDR3, as DNA: TGTGCCAGTAGTATTTACAGGGCAGGGCAGCCCCAGCATTTT. This gives the protein CASSIYRAGQPQHF. The rearrangement links TRBV19 to TRBJ1-5; D is perhaps TRBD1 (6 bases). The germline V and J ends were trimmed by 3 bases and 7 bases, with 13 bases remaining between them. Germline CDR1 reads LNHDA; CDR2 reads SQIVND (reference sequence). The CDR3 has 14 amino acids.

The genes are TRBV5-1 and TRBJ2-1, with TRBD1 as a possible D gene (6 bases). V was cut by 0 bases and J by 10 bases, with 8 bases left in between. Germline lookup yields CDR1 SGHRS and CDR2 YFSETQ. This CDR3 is built from 12 residues. The CDR3 region is CASSLGGQEQFF. CDR3 bases: TGCGCCAGCAGCTTGGGAGGACAGGAGCAGTTCTTC.

This clone was seen a single time. The rearrangement links TRBV9 to TRBJ2-2; TRBD2 agrees at 7 bases. With V trimmed by 0 bases and J by 4 bases, 6 bases remained unmatched. Germline-derived CDR1 and CDR2 are SGDLS and YYNGEE. The CDR3 contains 16 residues. CDR3 loop: CASSVAMRELTGELFF. The CDR3 bases are TGTGCCAGCAGCGTAGCAATGCGGGAGCTCACCGGGGAGCTGTTTTTT.

The genes are TRBV5-4 and TRBJ2-5; perhaps TRBD1 as D (5 bases). This CDR3 spans 15 amino acids. The germline CDR1 and CDR2 sequences are SGHNT and YYREEE (reference sequence). Trimming cost V 4 bases and J 5 bases, with 18 bases left between them. In DNA form, the CDR3 reads TGTGCCAGCAGCCGCGAGGCTCGAAAGGGGGAGACCCAGTACTTC. Residues: CASSREARKGETQYF.

The chain recombines TRBV30 with TRBJ2-1; TRBD2 aligns across 14 bases. This CDR3 region has 16 residues. J was trimmed by 6 bases and V by 0 bases; bases with no gene match: 4. The germline V gene has CDR1 GTSNPN and CDR2 SVGIG (reference sequence). Here the CDR3 DNA reads TGTGCCTGGAGTGTCCGGGGACTAGCGGGAGTCAATGAGCAGTTCTTC. Translating it yields CAWSVRGLAGVNEQFF. Supplemented by reference TRBV30 and TRBJ2-1, the full variable domain reads SQTIHQWPATLVQPVGSPLSLECTVEGTSNPNLYWYRQAAGRGLQLLFYSVGIGQISSEVPQNLSASRPQDRQFILSSKKLLLSDSGFYLCAWSVRGLAGVNEQFFGPGTRLTVL.

This chain links TRBV25-1 with TRBJ2-7; 11 positions match TRBD2. The CDR3 is 15 residues long. The V segment lost 3 bases and the J segment 4 bases; nucleotides outside the gene matches: 5. The germline V gene encodes CDR1 MGHDK and CDR2 SYGVNS. The CDR3: CASSDTSGSRYEQYF. Written as DNA, the CDR3 is TGTGCCAGCAGTGACACTAGCGGGAGTCGATACGAGCAGTACTTC.

The V and J genes are TRBV5-1 and TRBJ2-3; D may be TRBD2 (6 bases). Trimming left V 3 bases short and J 6 bases short, with 14 bases between. The CDR3 totals 14 residues. From germline, CDR1 is SGHRS and CDR2 YFSETQ. DNA for the CDR3: TGCGCCAGCAGCTCGACTAGTGGAGCGGATACGCAGTATTTT. Translated, it gives CASSSTSGADTQYF. Variable domain in full (rest from reference TRBV5-1 and TRBJ2-3): KAGVTQTPRYLIKTRGQQVTLSCSPISGHRSVSWYQQTPGQGLQFLFEYFSETQRNKGNFPGRFSGRQFSNSRSEMNVSTLELGDSALYLCASSSTSGADTQYFGPGTRLTVL.

The chain combines TRBV4-1 with TRBJ2-5; 10 bases map to TRBD2. Trimming took 1 base from V and 1 from J; bases not matched to a gene: 6. Germline CDR1 reads MGHRA; CDR2 reads YSYEKL. CDR3 length: 17 amino acids. In DNA form, the CDR3 reads TGCGCCAGCAGCCAAGTTAAGTTAGCGGGAGGCCAAGAGACCCAGTACTTC. Its protein is CASSQVKLAGGQETQYF.

There are many counts of this clone. The rearrangement links TRBV30 to TRBJ2-3, with 8 bases lining up with TRBD2. The CDR3 is made up of 15 amino acids. V shed 1 base, J shed 5 bases, and the junction held 8 bases outside the gene matches. Germline lookup yields CDR1 GTSNPN and CDR2 SVGIG (reference sequence). CDR3 in DNA: TGTGCCTGGAGTGGGAGCGGGAGTCTAGGAGATACGCAGTATTTT. This sequence encodes CAWSGSGSLGDTQYF.

The chain combines TRBV27 with TRBJ2-1; 11 bases fit TRBD2. After removal of 6 bases from V and 4 bases from J, the junction contained 8 bases not matched to a gene. CDR3 size: 16 residues. The V gene's germline CDR1 is MNHEY and CDR2 SMNVEV (reference sequence). CDR3 bases: TGTGCCAGCAGCCCTCTTAGCGGGAGGGGGTACAATGAGCAGTTCTTC. Its protein product is CASSPLSGRGYNEQFF.

In DNA form, the CDR3 reads TGTGCCAGCAGTTACGCCCGACAGGGGGACTACGAGCAGTACTTC. Translated, it gives CASSYARQGDYEQYF. The rearrangement uses TRBV6-5 and TRBJ2-7; TRBD1 agrees at 9 bases. The CDR3 covers 15 residues. CDR1 and CDR2 from the germline V gene are MNHEY and SVGAGI. With V trimmed by 2 bases and J by 3 bases, 5 bases remained unmatched.

The V gene is TRBV19, the J gene TRBJ1-4; TRBD1 matches 8 bases. CDR1 LNHDA and CDR2 SQIVND come from the germline V gene (reference sequence). V lost 2 bases and J lost 8; bases outside the gene matches: 7. The length of the CDR3 is 15 residues. The CDR3 region is CASSILQGGGEKLFF. The DNA of the CDR3 is TGTGCCAGTAGTATACTACAGGGGGGTGGAGAAAAACTGTTTTTT.

In DNA form, the CDR3 reads TGTGCCAGCAGCCAAGGGGGCCCCTACGAGCAGTACTTC. Translating it yields CASSQGGPYEQYF. The chain carries TRBV6-1 and TRBJ2-7; 7 nucleotides line up with TRBD1. The CDR3 sequence is 13 residues long. CDR1 is MNHNS, CDR2 SASEGT, per germline. Losses at the gene ends were 6 bases for V and 2 bases for J; bases not matched to a gene: 4.

The V and J genes are TRBV20-1 and TRBJ2-1, with TRBD2 identical over 10 bases. The V gene's germline CDR1 is DFQATT and CDR2 SNEGSKA (reference sequence). CDR3 length equals 11 residues. The J segment lost 13 bases and the V segment lost 3 bases, leaving 3 bases of the junction unmatched. The chain's CDR3 is CSARTSGPQFF. For the CDR3, the DNA is TGCAGTGCTAGGACTAGCGGGCCCCAGTTCTTC.

The chain couples TRBV21-1 to TRBJ2-3; the listed D gene, TRBD2, was not tested against the DNA. TRBV21-1 is recorded as a pseudogene. The CDR3 loop spans 15 amino acids. The CDR3, as DNA: TGTGCCAGCAGCAACAAGCGGGGGCGCACAGATACGCAGTATTTT. It is translated as CASSNKRGRTDTQYF.